Listed here are 12 T cell receptor beta chains from one sample, sequenced in a study of shared T cell receptors in the human thymus. Repertoires were generated with immunoSEQ multiplex PCR, while TCRdb's copy carries only in-frame clones and drops some. Of hundreds of thousands of clones in the sample, 87% were seen once. Another study also made use of these data, one on human thymus T cells.

The specimen sequenced was thymocytes. The source of these receptors is a boy younger than two with a congenital heart defect.

The rearrangement joins TRBV6-5 to TRBJ2-1; D possibly corresponds to TRBD2 (6 bases). CDR3 length equals 15 residues. Germline loops: CDR1 MNHEY, CDR2 SVGAGI. V lost 5 bases, J lost 0 bases, and 11 bases lay in between. The CDR3 loop is CASSSSGASYNEQFF. CDR3 DNA sequence: TGTGCCAGCAGTAGTAGCGGAGCCTCCTACAATGAGCAGTTCTTC.

The genes are TRBV10-2 and TRBJ2-2, with TRBD2 matching over 14 bases. Unmatched junction bases numbered 8, after V lost 5 bases and J lost 3 bases. The CDR3 is 18 residues long. The germline gives CDR1 WSHSY, CDR2 SAAADI. CDR3 in amino acids: CASSPGTSGSSYTGELFF. The DNA for the CDR3 is TGCGCCAGCAGTCCCGGGACTAGCGGGAGTTCGTACACCGGGGAGCTGTTTTTT.

The J gene is TRBJ1-1, the V gene TRBV20-1; D is perhaps TRBD1 (5 bases). This CDR3 comprises 10 residues. The V gene lost 7 bases and the J gene lost 11 bases, with 14 bases spanning the gap. Germline V gives CDR1 DFQATT, CDR2 SNEGSKA (reference sequence). This chain's CDR3 is CSVVAGLAFF. CDR3 sequence (DNA): TGCAGTGTTGTTGCGGGACTGGCTTTCTTT.

This clone was observed once. The chain carries TRBV30 and TRBJ2-1; D not certain. The CDR3 totals 12 residues. Germline loops: CDR1 GTSNPN, CDR2 SVGIG (reference sequence). V lost 2 bases and J 8 bases, leaving 10 bases between the germline ends. The CDR3 DNA is TGTGCCTGGAGTTCAAGGAGAGATGAGCAGTTCTTC. The encoded protein is CAWSSRRDEQFF.

This clone was observed once. V and J are TRBV5-1 and TRBJ2-3; possible D gene TRBD1, 5 bases. This CDR3 has 16 residues. Germline lookup yields CDR1 SGHRS and CDR2 YFSETQ. Between the trimmed V and J ends, which lost 4 bases and 1 base, there was a span of 16 bases. CDR3 sequence: CASSHNRSDGTDTQYF. The CDR3 DNA reads TGCGCCAGCAGCCACAACAGGTCCGACGGCACAGATACGCAGTATTTT.

This clone showed up just once. The chain joins TRBV27 to TRBJ2-7, with D possibly being TRBD1 (6 bases). Germline V lookup: CDR1 MNHEY, CDR2 SMNVEV (reference sequence). V lost 0 bases and J lost 0, with 18 bases in between. This CDR3 is 18 amino acids long. The CDR3 here is CASSLSRGGSPASYEQYF. CDR3 bases: TGTGCCAGCAGTTTATCGCGAGGGGGTTCGCCGGCCTCCTACGAGCAGTACTTC.

J is TRBJ2-7 and V is TRBV28; the match to TRBD1 covers 9 bases. V lost 2 bases and J lost 3; bases outside the gene matches: 5. Germline V gene lookup returns CDR1 MDHEN and CDR2 SYDVKM. The length of the CDR3 is 15 residues. The CDR3 nucleotides are TGTGCCAGCAGTTTACCAACAGGGGGCGTCTACGAGCAGTACTTC. This codes for CASSLPTGGVYEQYF. Full variable domain (missing parts from reference TRBV28 and TRBJ2-7): DVKVTQSSRYLVKRTGEKVFLECVQDMDHENMFWYRQDPGLGLRLIYFSYDVKMKEKGDIPEGYSVSREKKERFSLILESASTNQTSMYLCASSLPTGGVYEQYFGPGTRLTVT.

The V and J genes are TRBV25-1 and TRBJ2-5; maybe TRBD2 (5 bases). V lost 7 bases and J lost 3, with 15 bases in between. The germline V gene encodes CDR1 MGHDK and CDR2 SYGVNS. The CDR3 spans 14 residues. CDR3 protein: CASKPITGEETQYF. Here the CDR3 DNA reads TGTGCCAGCAAACCTATTACCGGGGAAGAGACCCAGTACTTC.

This chain links TRBV11-3 with TRBJ2-3; D gene unclear. The germline V and J ends were trimmed by 3 bases and 4 bases, with 8 bases remaining between them. The CDR3 spans 13 residues. The germline V gene has CDR1 SGHNT and CDR2 YENEEA. The CDR3, as DNA: TGTGCCAGCAGCTTTCGAAGAGCAGATACGCAGTATTTT. Its translation: CASSFRRADTQYF.

The rearrangement uses TRBV4-3 and TRBJ2-3, with TRBD2 as a possible D gene (6 bases). In germline, CDR1 is LGHNA, CDR2 YSLEER. The CDR3 runs 17 residues. V was shortened by 4 bases and J by 4 bases, with 21 bases between the two germline ends. DNA of the CDR3: TGCGCCAGCAGCCGATCCGCTGGGACTGCCTCGGCAGATACGCAGTATTTT. This translates into CASSRSAGTASADTQYF.

The rearrangement uses TRBV11-2 and TRBJ1-2, with 10 bases aligning to TRBD1. The CDR3 runs to 15 residues. Unmatched junction bases numbered 7, after V lost 5 bases and J lost 4 bases. Germline CDR1 is SGHAT and CDR2 is FQNNGV. The CDR3 DNA follows: TGTGCCAGCAGCACAGACAGGGGGCGCGTCTATGGCTACACCTTC. Encoded protein: CASSTDRGRVYGYTF.

About this clone: The same CDR3 can be traced to other DNA sequences in this sample. The chain links TRBV5-1 to TRBJ1-6, with D possibly being TRBD1 (5 bases). Deletions cut 4 bases from V and 0 bases from J, with 8 bases between. CDR3 length: 15 residues. Germline V gene data show CDR1 as SGHRS and CDR2 as YFSETQ. The CDR3 bases are TGCGCCAGCAGCCGACAGAGCTCCTATAATTCACCCCTCCACTTT. This codes for CASSRQSSYNSPLHF. The full variable domain, rest sourced from reference TRBV5-1 and TRBJ1-6, is KAGVTQTPRYLIKTRGQQVTLSCSPISGHRSVSWYQQTPGQGLQFLFEYFSETQRNKGNFPGRFSGRQFSNSRSEMNVSTLELGDSALYLCASSRQSSYNSPLHFGNGTRLTVT.